These T cell receptor beta chains were read from a single sample in a study of T cell changes during pregnancy in multiple sclerosis. TCRdb's copy holds only in-frame clones and misses some; the assay was immunoSEQ multiplex PCR. This table has about 53,000 clones, 80% to 95% appearing once. The specimen was CD4+ T cells from peripheral blood mononuclear cells, collected in the third trimester of pregnancy. These TCRs come from a female donor with multiple sclerosis, enrolled in a pregnancy study. Both conserved end residues are part of each CDR3. Fields, in order: V gene, D gene, J gene, clone size, CDR3 DNA, CDR3 protein. A D gene is named only where the DNA matches it firmly. Clone size is stated in some rows and not others, as once, few, many or a class when expanded.

V gene: TRBV7-6
D gene: NA
J gene: TRBJ1-4
clone size: NA
CDR3 DNA: TGTGCCAGCAGCTTGGGCAGGGAAAGCGAAAAACTGTTTTTT
CDR3 protein: CASSLGRESEKLFF

V gene: TRBV10-2
D gene: TRBD1
J gene: TRBJ2-1
clone size: few
CDR3 DNA: TGCGCCAGCAGTGAGTTTGAGGGGGCAGATTTTTTCGTCTACAATGAGCAGTTCTTC
CDR3 protein: CASSEFEGADFFVYNEQFF

V gene: TRBV9
D gene: NA
J gene: TRBJ1-1
clone size: NA
CDR3 DNA: TGTGCCAGCAGCACAACCTCACAGGGCAACACTGAAGCTTTCTTT
CDR3 protein: CASSTTSQGNTEAFF

V gene: TRBV7-9
D gene: TRBD1
J gene: TRBJ1-6
clone size: once
CDR3 DNA: TGTGCCAGCAGCACCGGGACAGGGTGGAATTCACCCCTCCACTTT
CDR3 protein: CASSTGTGWNSPLHF

V gene: TRBV27
D gene: TRBD2
J gene: TRBJ2-5
clone size: NA
CDR3 DNA: TGTGCCAGCAGGCGGACTAGCGGGGGGGAGGGAGAGACCCAGTACTTC
CDR3 protein: CASRRTSGGEGETQYF

V gene: TRBV6-1
D gene: NA
J gene: TRBJ2-1
clone size: few
CDR3 DNA: TGTGCCGGGTCTAGGATACCAAACGACAATGAGCAGTTCTTC
CDR3 protein: CAGSRIPNDNEQFF

V gene: TRBV10-2
D gene: NA
J gene: TRBJ2-6
clone size: NA
CDR3 DNA: TGCGCCAGCAAGTCGGGGGGCAAGGGATCTGGGGCCAACGTCCTGACTTTC
CDR3 protein: CASKSGGKGSGANVLTF

V gene: TRBV9
D gene: NA
J gene: TRBJ2-5
clone size: once
CDR3 DNA: TGTGCCAGCAGCGTAAGCCCCGGTGTCGGAGGGGTAGAAGAGACCCAGTACTTC
CDR3 protein: CASSVSPGVGGVEETQYF

V gene: TRBV4-2
D gene: NA
J gene: TRBJ2-7
clone size: NA
CDR3 DNA: TGTGCCAGCAGCCAAGGTGACTCGACCCACTACGAGCAGTACTTC
CDR3 protein: CASSQGDSTHYEQYF

V gene: TRBV19
D gene: TRBD1
J gene: TRBJ1-5
clone size: NA
CDR3 DNA: TGTGCCAGTAGAGTAACAGGGGTCGGTAGCAATCAGCCCCAGCATTTT
CDR3 protein: CASRVTGVGSNQPQHF

V gene: TRBV5-6
D gene: TRBD2
J gene: TRBJ2-1
clone size: NA
CDR3 DNA: TGTGCCAGCAGCTCGACTAGCGGGGACTACAATGAGCAGTTCTTC
CDR3 protein: CASSSTSGDYNEQFF

V gene: TRBV19
D gene: TRBD2
J gene: TRBJ2-7
clone size: NA
CDR3 DNA: TGTGCCAGTACGGACCGCGGGGGGGCCTCGGACGAGCAGTACTTC
CDR3 protein: CASTDRGGASDEQYF

V gene: TRBV7-9
D gene: NA
J gene: TRBJ2-3
clone size: NA
CDR3 DNA: TGTGCCAGCAGTTTTCTCTCACGGGGGTCAGATACGCAGTATTTT
CDR3 protein: CASSFLSRGSDTQYF

V gene: TRBV29-1
D gene: NA
J gene: TRBJ2-3
clone size: NA
CDR3 DNA: TGCAGCGTTGCTGGGGGGAATATGAATACGCAGTATTTT
CDR3 protein: CSVAGGNMNTQYF

V gene: TRBV19
D gene: TRBD1
J gene: TRBJ1-4
clone size: NA
CDR3 DNA: TGTGCCAGTAGGGGACAGAGCGGTGAAAAACTGTTTTTT
CDR3 protein: CASRGQSGEKLFF

V gene: TRBV9
D gene: NA
J gene: TRBJ2-1
clone size: NA
CDR3 DNA: TGTGCCAGCAGCACTAGCAGCGCCAGAGGGAATGAGCAGTTCTTC
CDR3 protein: CASSTSSARGNEQFF

V gene: TRBV7-8
D gene: TRBD1
J gene: TRBJ2-7
clone size: NA
CDR3 DNA: TGTGCCAGCAGCTCCCTCCGCGGGACAGGACCTTACGAGCAGTACTTC
CDR3 protein: CASSSLRGTGPYEQYF

V gene: TRBV15
D gene: TRBD1
J gene: TRBJ1-4
clone size: NA
CDR3 DNA: TGTGCCACCAGCACCGGGACAGGGGGCTTGTGGACTAATGAAAAACTGTTTTTT
CDR3 protein: CATSTGTGGLWTNEKLFF

V gene: TRBV5-5
D gene: NA
J gene: TRBJ1-2
clone size: NA
CDR3 DNA: TGTGCCAGCAGCTCCGCGGCGGGGGCGTCGGATGGCTACACCTTC
CDR3 protein: CASSSAAGASDGYTF

V gene: TRBV7-9
D gene: TRBD1
J gene: TRBJ1-6
clone size: NA
CDR3 DNA: TGTGCCAGCAGCCGGGGACAGGCTAATTCACCCCTCCACTTT
CDR3 protein: CASSRGQANSPLHF

V gene: TRBV5-4
D gene: TRBD1
J gene: TRBJ1-1
clone size: NA
CDR3 DNA: TGTGCCAGCAGCTTGAGGTCAGGGGGCCACACTGAAGCTTTCTTT
CDR3 protein: CASSLRSGGHTEAFF

V gene: TRBV10-2
D gene: TRBD2
J gene: TRBJ2-3
clone size: NA
CDR3 DNA: TGCGCCAGCAGGCGGGGGGCCAGGGATACGCAGTATTTT
CDR3 protein: CASRRGARDTQYF

V gene: TRBV6-1
D gene: NA
J gene: TRBJ2-7
clone size: NA
CDR3 DNA: TGTGCCAGCGGATTCGGACCGGGACATCAGTACTTC
CDR3 protein: CASGFGPGHQYF

V gene: TRBV27
D gene: NA
J gene: TRBJ1-2
clone size: NA
CDR3 DNA: TGTGCCAGCAGGCGGCAGGGGGGCTACACCTTC
CDR3 protein: CASRRQGGYTF

V gene: TRBV6-1
D gene: NA
J gene: TRBJ2-3
clone size: once
CDR3 DNA: TGTGCCAGCAGTGTGAAGGGGCAGGATACGCAGTATTTT
CDR3 protein: CASSVKGQDTQYF

V gene: TRBV9
D gene: NA
J gene: TRBJ1-2
clone size: NA
CDR3 DNA: TGTGCCAGCAGCGTAGAGCAGGGCCTCTATGGCTACACCTTC
CDR3 protein: CASSVEQGLYGYTF

V gene: TRBV2
D gene: TRBD2
J gene: TRBJ2-1
clone size: few
CDR3 DNA: TGTGCCAGCAGCGATCTCGGGAGGAGCGGAGGTGAGCAGTTCTTC
CDR3 protein: CASSDLGRSGGEQFF

V gene: TRBV5-5
D gene: TRBD1
J gene: TRBJ1-4
clone size: NA
CDR3 DNA: TGTGCCAGCACCCAGGGGGGACAGCTCTATGAAAAACTGTTTTTT
CDR3 protein: CASTQGGQLYEKLFF

V gene: TRBV7-2
D gene: TRBD1
J gene: TRBJ1-6
clone size: NA
CDR3 DNA: TGTGCCAGCAGCCCCGACAGGGAAATTTCACCCCTCCACTTT
CDR3 protein: CASSPDREISPLHF

V gene: TRBV9
D gene: NA
J gene: TRBJ1-3
clone size: NA
CDR3 DNA: TGTGCCAGCAGCGTAGAGGGTTCGAGGGTCGGCACCATATATTTT
CDR3 protein: CASSVEGSRVGTIYF

V gene: TRBV9
D gene: TRBD1
J gene: TRBJ1-2
clone size: once
CDR3 DNA: TGTGCCAGCAGCGCAGGACAGGGGGCTAACTATGGCTACACCTTC
CDR3 protein: CASSAGQGANYGYTF

V gene: TRBV9
D gene: NA
J gene: TRBJ2-2
clone size: NA
CDR3 DNA: TGTGCCAGCAGAGGGGCTGACGGGGAGCTGTTTTTT
CDR3 protein: CASRGADGELFF

V gene: TRBV7-7
D gene: NA
J gene: TRBJ2-7
clone size: NA
CDR3 DNA: TGTGCTAGCAGCCCAGACAGGAGCTCCTACGAGCAGTACTTC
CDR3 protein: CASSPDRSSYEQYF

V gene: TRBV4-1
D gene: TRBD1
J gene: TRBJ1-5
clone size: NA
CDR3 DNA: TGCGCCAGCAGCCAAGCCCCTGGCGGACAGGCGGATAGCAATCAGCCCCAGCATTTT
CDR3 protein: CASSQAPGGQADSNQPQHF

V gene: TRBV4-1
D gene: NA
J gene: TRBJ2-7
clone size: NA
CDR3 DNA: TGCGCCAGCAGCCAAGTCCGCTTGACGCGGCCGCTTGAGGTTGAGCAGTACTTC
CDR3 protein: CASSQVRLTRPLEVEQYF

V gene: TRBV4-1
D gene: NA
J gene: TRBJ2-1
clone size: NA
CDR3 DNA: TGCGCCAGCAGCCAAGAGGCGGGACGCAACAATGAGCAGTTCTTC
CDR3 protein: CASSQEAGRNNEQFF

V gene: TRBV11-2
D gene: TRBD1
J gene: TRBJ1-6
clone size: NA
CDR3 DNA: TGTGCCAGCAGCGGCGGGACAGGGCAAGGGAGTTCACCCCTCCACTTT
CDR3 protein: CASSGGTGQGSSPLHF

V gene: TRBV19
D gene: NA
J gene: TRBJ1-1
clone size: few
CDR3 DNA: TGTGCCAGTAGTACCGCGGGGAATGAAGCTTTCTTT
CDR3 protein: CASSTAGNEAFF

V gene: TRBV27
D gene: TRBD1
J gene: TRBJ1-2
clone size: NA
CDR3 DNA: TGTGCCAGCAGTGCACAAACTGACAGGGGTGGCTATGGCTACACCTTC
CDR3 protein: CASSAQTDRGGYGYTF

V gene: TRBV27
D gene: NA
J gene: TRBJ2-7
clone size: NA
CDR3 DNA: TGTGCCAGCAGTTTATCAATGTTTCTCGAGCAGTACTTC
CDR3 protein: CASSLSMFLEQYF

V gene: TRBV18
D gene: NA
J gene: TRBJ1-1
clone size: NA
CDR3 DNA: TGTGCCAGCTCACCACCGGTCCAGGGTTGGCCAACGAACACTGAAGCTTTCTTT
CDR3 protein: CASSPPVQGWPTNTEAFF

V gene: TRBV10-3
D gene: TRBD2
J gene: TRBJ2-7
clone size: NA
CDR3 DNA: TGTGCCATCAGGAGAGCGGGACCGACTTACGAGCAGTACTTC
CDR3 protein: CAIRRAGPTYEQYF

V gene: TRBV30
D gene: NA
J gene: TRBJ1-6
clone size: NA
CDR3 DNA: TGTGCCTTACCAGGGGTCTCCAATAATTCACCCCTCCACTTT
CDR3 protein: CALPGVSNNSPLHF

V gene: TRBV2
D gene: NA
J gene: TRBJ1-1
clone size: NA
CDR3 DNA: TGTGCCAGCAGGTCTACCTTTCTAGCTGAAGCTTTCTTT
CDR3 protein: CASRSTFLAEAFF

V gene: TRBV6-5
D gene: NA
J gene: TRBJ1-1
clone size: NA
CDR3 DNA: TGTGCCAGCAGTTACGACCAGGACAGCTACGGAAACTTT
CDR3 protein: CASSYDQDSYGNF

V gene: TRBV2
D gene: TRBD2
J gene: TRBJ2-3
clone size: once
CDR3 DNA: TGTGCCAGCACCTGGACTAGGTGGAGTGATACGCAGTATTTT
CDR3 protein: CASTWTRWSDTQYF

V gene: TRBV27
D gene: NA
J gene: TRBJ2-6
clone size: NA
CDR3 DNA: TGTGCCAGCAGTTTGGGGGCAGCTGGGGCCAACGTCCTGACTTTC
CDR3 protein: CASSLGAAGANVLTF

V gene: TRBV7-9
D gene: NA
J gene: TRBJ2-5
clone size: NA
CDR3 DNA: TGTGCCAGTTCCCCCCAGGGGGGACTCGGGGGATCCCAGTACTTC
CDR3 protein: CASSPQGGLGGSQYF

V gene: TRBV19
D gene: NA
J gene: TRBJ2-3
clone size: NA
CDR3 DNA: TGTGCCAGTAGTATAGGGGGACACCTCACAGATACGCAGTATTTT
CDR3 protein: CASSIGGHLTDTQYF

V gene: TRBV30
D gene: NA
J gene: TRBJ2-5
clone size: NA
CDR3 DNA: TGTGCCTGGAGTGGGTCCCTCGAACTAGAGACCCAGTACTTC
CDR3 protein: CAWSGSLELETQYF